Each of the 10 T cell receptor beta chains below was sequenced from the same sample in a study of Ad26.COV2.S vaccination and SARS-CoV-2 variants. Treatment noted: roughly 18 received Ad26.COV2.S at low or high dose, single or two shots; about 5 received placebo; per-sample allocation not given. Sampling happened 63 days after the first vaccine or placebo injection. The assay was immunoSEQ multiplex PCR, and TCRdb's table has in-frame clones only and misses some. The table lists a few hundred thousand clones, under 90% of them singletons. The specimen was peripheral blood, collected in a trial of Ad26.COV2.S vaccine versus placebo. The receptors derive from a person aged 18-60 years who received the Ad26.COV2.S COVID-19 vaccine or a placebo.

The CDR3 sequence: CATSRDYSYYGYTF. DNA of the CDR3: TGTGCCACCAGCAGAGATTACAGTTACTATGGCTACACCTTC. The rearrangement uses TRBV15 and TRBJ1-2; D unresolved. Deletions cut 0 bases from V and 3 bases from J, with 8 bases between. Germline-derived CDR1 and CDR2 are LNHNV and YYDKDF (reference sequence). CDR3 length: 14 residues.

The rearrangement uses TRBV12-1 and TRBJ2-7; the DNA was not used to check the table's D call, TRBD1. TRBV12-1 is labeled a pseudogene. The CDR3 contains 16 residues. CDR3 DNA sequence: TGTGCCAGCAGCCCGAGAGGACAGGGGGATTCCTACGAGCAGTACTTC. Protein: CASSPRGQGDSYEQYF.

This clone has only one observation. The gene calls are TRBV7-2 and TRBJ2-1, with 7 bases aligning to TRBD1. Looked up from germline, CDR1 is SGHTA and CDR2 is FQGNSA. The ends lost 3 bases at V and 10 bases at J; junction bases unmatched: 9. The CDR3 covers 14 residues. The CDR3 sequence: CASSLTGKRVEQFF. CDR3 coding DNA: TGTGCCAGCAGCTTGACAGGGAAAAGGGTCGAGCAGTTCTTC. The whole variable domain, remainder taken from reference TRBV7-2 and TRBJ2-1, is GAGVSQSPSNKVTEKGKDVELRCDPISGHTALYWYRQSLGQGLEFLIYFQGNSAPDKSGLPSDRFSAERTGGSVSTLTIQRTQQEDSAVYLCASSLTGKRVEQFFGPGTRLTVL.

This clone is a singleton in its sample. The chain has TRBV5-1 and TRBJ1-5; D not resolved. CDR1 and CDR2 from the germline V gene are SGHRS and YFSETQ. The CDR3 contains 13 residues. The V and J ends lost 0 bases and 3 bases respectively, with 4 bases between them. CDR3 region: CASSLGHNQPQHF. The CDR3 DNA reads TGCGCCAGCAGCTTGGGGCACAATCAGCCCCAGCATTTT.

In DNA, the CDR3 is TGCGCCAGCAGCCAGGGGACAACCAACACCGGGGAGCTGTTTTTT. It translates to CASSQGTTNTGELFF. This chain links TRBV4-1 with TRBJ2-2; tentatively, D is TRBD1 (6 bases). The CDR3 has 15 amino acids. Germline V gene sequence: CDR1 MGHRA, CDR2 YSYEKL. With 3 bases removed from V and 2 bases from J, the gap between germline ends came to 10 bases.

J is TRBJ1-3 and V is TRBV7-9; possibly TRBD1 for D (5 bases). The germline V gene encodes CDR1 SEHNR and CDR2 FQNEAQ (reference sequence). V lost 5 bases to trimming and J lost 5 bases, with 13 bases between them. The CDR3 has 14 amino acids. The DNA of the CDR3 is TGTGCCAGCAGCGCCCGGGACGGAAGAAACACCATATATTTT. This translates into CASSARDGRNTIYF.

The rearrangement joins TRBV5-1 to TRBJ1-2; tentatively, D is TRBD1 (5 bases). Germline values: CDR1 SGHRS, CDR2 YFSETQ. The CDR3 extends over 14 amino acids. The ends were cut back, 0 bases at V and 4 bases at J, with 10 bases in the middle. The CDR3 reads CASSLVGGLYGYTF. The CDR3 DNA reads as TGCGCCAGCAGCTTGGTGGGGGGTCTCTATGGCTACACCTTC.

The chain is built from TRBV5-1 and TRBJ2-7, with D perhaps matching TRBD2 (6 bases). V was shortened by 4 bases and J by 2 bases, with 10 bases between the two germline ends. Per the germline V gene, CDR1 is SGHRS and CDR2 is YFSETQ. This CDR3 spans 13 amino acids. In DNA form, the CDR3 reads TGCGCCAGCAGCCCGTGGACTACCTACGAGCAGTACTTC. Residues: CASSPWTTYEQYF.

The V gene is TRBV5-6, the J gene TRBJ2-1; 9 nucleotides agree with TRBD2. From germline, CDR1 is SGHDT and CDR2 YYEEEE. The CDR3 totals 16 residues. With 0 bases clipped from V and 9 bases from J, the junction kept 10 bases outside the gene matches. The CDR3 coding sequence is TGTGCCAGCAGCTTGGGGTTAGCGGGAGTCAGCGGTGAGCAGTTCTTC. Amino acid sequence: CASSLGLAGVSGEQFF.

V and J are TRBV11-2 and TRBJ2-7, with D possibly being TRBD2 (6 bases). Germline loops: CDR1 SGHAT, CDR2 FQNNGV. Trimming shortened V by 5 bases and J by 6 bases, and 23 bases separated the two germline ends. The length of the CDR3 is 16 residues. The CDR3 DNA sequence: TGTGCCAGCAGCCAAGGTCCGGGGACTGGGGCTGTCGAGCAGTACTTC. Its translation is CASSQGPGTGAVEQYF.